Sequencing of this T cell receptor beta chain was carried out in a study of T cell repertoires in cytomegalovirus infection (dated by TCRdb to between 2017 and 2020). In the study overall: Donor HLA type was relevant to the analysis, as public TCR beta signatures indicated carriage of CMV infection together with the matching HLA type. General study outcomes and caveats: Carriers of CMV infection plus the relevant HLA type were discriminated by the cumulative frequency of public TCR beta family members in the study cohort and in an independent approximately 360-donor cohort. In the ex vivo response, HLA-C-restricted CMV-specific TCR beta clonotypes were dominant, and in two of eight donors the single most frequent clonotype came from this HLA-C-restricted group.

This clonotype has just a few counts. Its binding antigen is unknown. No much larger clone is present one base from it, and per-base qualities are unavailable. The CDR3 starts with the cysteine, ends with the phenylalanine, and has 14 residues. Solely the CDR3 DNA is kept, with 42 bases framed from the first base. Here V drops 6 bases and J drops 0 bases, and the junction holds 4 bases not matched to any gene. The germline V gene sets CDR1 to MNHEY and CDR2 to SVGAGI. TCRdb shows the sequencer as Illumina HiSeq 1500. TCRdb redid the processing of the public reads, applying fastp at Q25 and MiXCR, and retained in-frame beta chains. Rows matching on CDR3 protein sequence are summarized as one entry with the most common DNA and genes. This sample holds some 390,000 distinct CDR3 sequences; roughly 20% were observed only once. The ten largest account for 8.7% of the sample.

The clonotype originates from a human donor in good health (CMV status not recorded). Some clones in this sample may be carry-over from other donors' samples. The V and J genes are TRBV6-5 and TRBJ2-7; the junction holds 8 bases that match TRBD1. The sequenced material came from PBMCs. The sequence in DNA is TGTGCCAGCAGCCGACAGGGGAACTCCTACGAGCAGTACTTC. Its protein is CASSRQGNSYEQYF.